What follows is one T cell receptor (beta chain) and its context. What it binds is unknown. V was cut by 5 bases and J by 4 bases, with 14 bases left in between. Germline V gene lookup returns CDR1 SGHTA and CDR2 FQGNSA. The CDR3 covers 14 residues. Indicated time point: blood 2 weeks post-SBRT. Treatment in this sample: 15 Gy SBRT to primary tumor, nephrectomy 4 weeks later. Radiation-treated patients gave blood at baseline, week 2 and week 4. This sample was taken from a study of radiation and T cells in renal cell carcinoma. Study as a whole: Nephrectomy followed 15 Gy stereotactic body radiation by 4 weeks.

Study-wide points: From baseline, blood top tumor clonotypes peaked at 2 weeks post-radiation. Without pretreatment biopsies, baseline tumor clonotype presence was undetermined.

Assay: immunoSEQ multiplex PCR; the TCRdb copy retains only in-frame clones and omits some. The profile shows 160,000 or so clones, about 87% of them singletons. The rearrangement uses TRBV7-2 and TRBJ1-1; D perhaps matches TRBD1 (6 bases). The TCR originated in a woman aged 45 to 65 with renal cell carcinoma. This specimen was blood, taken from a patient whose treatment included radiotherapy and nephrectomy. The CDR3 DNA reads as TGTGCCAGCAGCCAAACAGGGCCCGGCACTGAAGCTTTCTTT. Encoded protein: CASSQTGPGTEAFF. The full variable domain, rest sourced from reference TRBV7-2 and TRBJ1-1, is GAGVSQSPSNKVTEKGKDVELRCDPISGHTALYWYRQSLGQGLEFLIYFQGNSAPDKSGLPSDRFSAERTGGSVSTLTIQRTQQEDSAVYLCASSQTGPGTEAFFGQGTRLTVV.